This T cell receptor beta chain was sequenced in a study of blood T cell repertoires in COVID-19. Study in general: COVID-19 samples from acute and convalescent phases originated in the United States, Italy and Spain.

As handled by the study authors: Counts of nucleated cells, estimated from reference gene primer amplification, were obtained. Libraries were prepared by immunoSEQ multiplex PCR; TCRdb keeps only in-frame clonotypes and omits some of them. For V, J and clone size, that table is used; D and trimming come from the DNA. The sample holds 200,000 to 300,000 clones, around 86% seen once. The trim removed 5 bases at V and 0 bases at J, leaving 10 bases unmatched. CDR1 is SEHNR, CDR2 FQNEAQ, per germline (reference sequence). This CDR3 spans 17 amino acids. Sequenced material: peripheral blood. The gene calls are TRBV7-9 and TRBJ1-3; 7 bases line up with TRBD1. This TCR was recovered from a woman aged 55-70 years with COVID-19, enrolled during active disease. The CDR3 DNA reads TGTGCCAGCAGCCCCGGGACAGTTATTCCCTCTGGAAACACCATATATTTT. This translates into CASSPGTVIPSGNTIYF.